A single sample is the source of the 27 T cell receptor beta chains below, sequenced in a study of blood T cells in healthy people across ages. The second PCR ran about 6 to 11 cycles with a sample-barcoded 5' primer and J-beta primers. Each CDR3 protein is one row after TCRdb ran MiXCR on the 5' RACE reads. In the table there are fewer than 900,000 distinct CDR3 sequences, under 40% of which are singletons. The sequencing sample was made of blood. These receptors originate from a young man in good health.

This clonotype has a handful of counts. The rearrangement links TRBV5-4 to TRBJ2-5; maybe TRBD1 (6 bases). CDR1 and CDR2 from the germline V gene are SGHNT and YYREEE (reference sequence). Trimming removed 0 bases at V and 1 base at J, with 13 bases between. CDR3 size: 16 residues. CDR3 nucleotide sequence: TGTGCCAGCAGCTTGGCACAGGGCGGGCTCCAAGAGACCCAGTACTTC. It codes for CASSLAQGGLQETQYF.

This clonotype showed up many times. The V call is TRBV4-1, the J call TRBJ2-3; 9 positions agree with TRBD2. The germline CDR1 and CDR2 sequences are MGHRA and YSYEKL. CDR3 length: 17 residues. Unmatched junction bases numbered 7, after V lost 1 base and J lost 2 bases. The CDR3 sequence is CASSQGVTSGLTDTQYF. In nucleotides, the CDR3 is TGCGCCAGCAGCCAAGGGGTGACTAGCGGACTCACAGATACGCAGTATTTT.

This clonotype has just a few counts. The chain links TRBV5-5 to TRBJ2-4, with TRBD1 as a possible D gene (6 bases). This CDR3 has 15 residues. V shed 0 bases and J shed 9 bases, with 16 bases lying between them. Germline CDR1 reads SGHKS; CDR2 reads YYEKEE (reference sequence). CDR3 loop: CASSLDRARSSIQYF. The CDR3 DNA is TGTGCCAGCAGCTTGGACAGGGCGCGCTCAAGCATTCAGTACTTC.

The J gene is TRBJ2-4, the V gene TRBV5-6; possibly TRBD2 for D (6 bases). The germline V and J ends were trimmed by 0 bases and 13 bases, with 20 bases remaining between them. The CDR3 runs 15 residues. The germline V gene encodes CDR1 SGHDT and CDR2 YYEEEE. DNA for the CDR3: TGTGCCAGCAGCTTGGATCCGGGGAGGTTGAATGAGCAGTACTTC. Its translation is CASSLDPGRLNEQYF.

The gene calls are TRBV6-1 and TRBJ1-4; D remains ambiguous. V shed 6 bases and J shed 8 bases, with 13 bases lying between them. CDR3 size: 13 residues. Per germline, CDR1 MNHNS and CDR2 SASEGT. CDR3 bases: TGTGCCAGCAGCCCAGAGGGCGTCGAAAAACTGTTTTTT. Translated, it gives CASSPEGVEKLFF.

Here the CDR3 reads CASSAGGLKNIQYF. DNA for the CDR3: TGTGCCAGCAGTGCAGGGGGTTTGAAAAACATTCAGTACTTC. This chain joins TRBV28 and TRBJ2-4; 7 nucleotides match TRBD1. Germline assignment: CDR1 MDHEN and CDR2 SYDVKM. V lost 5 bases, J lost 4 bases, and 5 bases stayed unmatched. The CDR3 totals 14 residues.

This chain links TRBV10-3 with TRBJ1-5, with TRBD1 as a possible D gene (6 bases). CDR1 is ENHRY, CDR2 SYGVKD, per germline. The germline V and J ends were trimmed by 10 bases and 2 bases, with 15 bases remaining between them. The CDR3 consists of 14 residues. The CDR3 here is CASQPGERNQPQHF. The DNA for the CDR3 is TGTGCCAGTCAACCAGGGGAGCGCAATCAGCCCCAGCATTTT.

There are a few counts of this clonotype. The J gene is TRBJ2-2, the V gene TRBV28; no firm D call. CDR1 is MDHEN, CDR2 SYDVKM, per germline. Trimming took 1 base from V and 1 from J, leaving 4 bases between them. The CDR3 has 14 amino acids. The CDR3 spells CASSLSQNTGELFF. The CDR3 DNA sequence: TGTGCCAGCAGTTTATCACAGAACACCGGGGAGCTGTTTTTT.

In its sample, this clonotype was seen a few times. The gene calls are TRBV12-5 and TRBJ2-7, with a possible D match to TRBD1 (6 bases). The germline V gene has CDR1 LGHNT and CDR2 FRNRAP. The V end lost 1 base, the J end lost 2 bases, and 12 bases lay between the germline ends. There are 15 residues in the CDR3. The CDR3 DNA is TGTGCTAGTGGTTTGGCCGGGACACCGCCCTACGAGCAGTACTTC. Protein sequence: CASGLAGTPPYEQYF.

J is TRBJ2-3 and V is TRBV20-1; possibly TRBD1 for D (5 bases). Germline V gene data show CDR1 as DFQATT and CDR2 as SNEGSKA (reference sequence). The CDR3 sequence is 14 residues long. The V and J ends lost 0 bases and 8 bases respectively, with 15 bases between them. The CDR3 is CSAREGRTHSTQYF. The DNA of the CDR3 is TGCAGTGCTAGAGAGGGAAGGACACACAGTACGCAGTATTTT.

This chain uses TRBV2 with TRBJ1-2; 9 bases agree with TRBD1. V trimming: 7 bases; J trimming: 6 bases; junction bases outside the gene matches: 12. The germline V gene has CDR1 SNHLY and CDR2 FYNNEI. This CDR3 is 15 amino acids long. The CDR3 region is CASKEGNRGLDGYTF. The DNA of the CDR3 is TGTGCCAGCAAAGAAGGAAACAGGGGGCTGGATGGCTACACCTTC.

This clonotype showed up just a few times. This chain links TRBV20-1 with TRBJ1-5; possible D gene TRBD1, 5 bases. Germline V gene sequence: CDR1 DFQATT, CDR2 SNEGSKA (reference sequence). The CDR3 has 15 residues. The ends were cut back, 0 bases at V and 5 bases at J, with 14 bases in the middle. The CDR3 loop reads CSAREGAVDHQPQHF. CDR3 in DNA: TGCAGTGCTAGAGAAGGGGCAGTAGACCATCAGCCCCAGCATTTT.

Only a few counts were recorded for this clonotype. This sequence joins TRBV6-5 and TRBJ1-1, with D unclear. The V and J ends lost 2 bases and 2 bases respectively, with 9 bases between them. Germline assignment: CDR1 MNHEY and CDR2 SVGAGI. The CDR3 spans 14 residues. The CDR3: CASSYELQNTEAFF. The CDR3 DNA is TGTGCCAGCAGTTACGAACTCCAAAACACTGAAGCTTTCTTT.

This clonotype was observed a few times. The chain recombines TRBV4-1 with TRBJ2-7; 8 nucleotides line up with TRBD2. CDR1 MGHRA and CDR2 YSYEKL come from the germline V gene. The CDR3 spans 15 residues. J gave up 4 bases and V 1 base, and 6 bases lay outside the gene matches. CDR3 amino acids: CASSQAPGGKYEQYF. The DNA for the CDR3 is TGCGCCAGCAGCCAAGCCCCGGGAGGGAAGTACGAGCAGTACTTC.

This chain connects TRBV5-1 to TRBJ2-2; possible D gene TRBD1, 5 bases. V shed 0 bases and J shed 3 bases, with 15 bases lying between them. The CDR3 loop spans 17 amino acids. CDR1 and CDR2 (germline): SGHRS, YFSETQ. CDR3 DNA: TGCGCCAGCAGCTTGGGGTCACAGGCCTCCTACACCGGGGAGCTGTTTTTT. Its protein product is CASSLGSQASYTGELFF.

This clonotype has just a few counts. V is TRBV6-2 or TRBV6-3 and J is TRBJ2-1, with TRBD2 matching over 10 bases. The CDR3 has 15 residues. V shed 2 bases, J shed 13 bases, and the junction held 11 bases outside the gene matches. Germline CDR1 MNHEY, CDR2 SVGEGT. CDR3 bases: TGTGCCAGCAGTTACGGCCCAACTAGCGGGGATGTCCAGTTCTTC. This sequence encodes CASSYGPTSGDVQFF.

The rearrangement joins TRBV2 to TRBJ2-1; D remains ambiguous. The CDR3 sequence is 12 residues long. Germline lookup yields CDR1 SNHLY and CDR2 FYNNEI. Trimming left V 6 bases short and J 5 bases short, with 8 bases between. CDR3 in DNA: TGTGCCAGCAGGCGACTTCACAATGAGCAGTTCTTC. It is translated as CASRRLHNEQFF.

The chain is built from TRBV30 and TRBJ1-4; D not resolved. The germline gives CDR1 GTSNPN, CDR2 SVGIG (reference sequence). The CDR3 covers 11 residues. V was pared by 3 bases and J by 11 bases, with 10 bases between. DNA of the CDR3: TGTGCCTGGAGCCAACGTCCGAAACTGTTTTTT. It codes for CAWSQRPKLFF.

The V gene is TRBV16, the J gene TRBJ1-1; D remains ambiguous. CDR3 size: 12 residues. Germline CDR1 reads KGHSY; CDR2 reads FQNENV. V gave up 4 bases and J gave up 11 bases, with 14 bases separating them. The CDR3 spells CASSPQPRWAFF. CDR3 sequence (DNA): TGTGCCAGCAGCCCCCAACCTCGGTGGGCTTTCTTT.

In its sample, this clonotype was seen a few times. The chain carries TRBV20-1 and TRBJ1-5; D remains ambiguous. CDR3 length: 14 amino acids. Between the trimmed V and J ends, which lost 3 bases and 1 base, there was a span of 10 bases. Germline V gene lookup returns CDR1 DFQATT and CDR2 SNEGSKA (reference sequence). DNA of the CDR3: TGCAGTGCTAGTGACGGGTCGAGCAATCAGCCCCAGCATTTT. It codes for CSASDGSSNQPQHF.

The chain combines TRBV6-1 with TRBJ2-2, with 9 positions matching TRBD1. The length of the CDR3 is 13 residues. V lost 3 bases and J lost 7; bases outside the gene matches: 0. Germline V lookup: CDR1 MNHNS, CDR2 SASEGT. In nucleotides, the CDR3 is TGTGCCAGCAGTGAGACAGGGGGCGGGGAGCTGTTTTTT. Protein product: CASSETGGGELFF.

This clonotype was seen repeatedly, ten times or more. The chain has TRBV25-1 and TRBJ2-7; D remains unclear. V dropped 6 bases and J dropped 4 bases, with 10 bases sitting between them. This CDR3 is 12 amino acids long. Germline assignment: CDR1 MGHDK and CDR2 SYGVNS. The CDR3 region has the DNA TGTGCCAGCAGATTGGGTTCGTACGAGCAGTACTTC. Translation gives CASRLGSYEQYF.

The chain combines TRBV23-1 with TRBJ2-4; the D gene is possibly TRBD1 (5 bases). The end of the DNA aligns better with TRBJ2-5, so the J call may be wrong. TRBV23-1 is filed as an ORF, its function uncertain. The CDR3 length is 15 residues. The CDR3 loop is CASSQSGQGSETQYF. The CDR3 DNA is TGCGCCAGCAGTCAATCGGGTCAGGGTTCAGAGACCCAGTACTTC.

The chain joins TRBV19 to TRBJ2-2, with D possibly being TRBD2 (5 bases). The CDR3 runs to 14 residues. The V end lost 5 bases, the J end lost 2 bases, and 9 bases lay between the germline ends. The germline V gene has CDR1 LNHDA and CDR2 SQIVND (reference sequence). This chain's CDR3 is CASSGRGNTGELFF. Here the CDR3 DNA reads TGTGCCAGTAGTGGACGGGGAAACACCGGGGAGCTGTTTTTT.

This clonotype was seen only a few times. The chain joins TRBV21-1 to TRBJ2-7; the D segment call TRBD1 is taken from the table without a DNA check. TRBV21-1 is labeled a pseudogene. The CDR3 totals 13 residues. This chain's CDR3 is CASSNLDSYEQYF. CDR3 DNA sequence: TGTGCCAGCAGCAACCTAGACAGCTACGAGCAGTACTTC.

This clonotype was picked up a small number of times. The chain employs TRBV4-2 and TRBJ2-5; D remains ambiguous. V gave up 0 bases and J gave up 7 bases, with 15 bases separating them. CDR1 and CDR2 (germline): LGHNA, YNFKEQ. The CDR3 has 15 amino acids. Here the CDR3 reads CASSQDSPRFGTQYF. The DNA for the CDR3 is TGTGCCAGCAGCCAAGATAGCCCCCGCTTTGGGACCCAGTACTTC.

This clonotype was seen more than once but under ten times. The chain links TRBV20-1 to TRBJ2-1, with 9 positions matching TRBD2. This CDR3 contains 15 residues. The germline gives CDR1 DFQATT, CDR2 SNEGSKA (reference sequence). CDR3 DNA sequence: TGCAGCGGAGAGCGGGGGGCCAGCTCCTACAATGAGCAGTTCTTC. Amino acids: CSGERGASSYNEQFF.